The rows below give T cell receptor beta chains drawn from one sample of a study of cytomegalovirus exposure and HLA in healthy donors. This table comes from immunoSEQ multiplex PCR, and its TCRdb copy is limited to in-frame clones, with some not included. The data hold about 330,000 clones, with roughly 90% observed a single time. The sequenced sample was PBMCs. All receptors come from a woman in her late teens or twenties in good health and CMV-seronegative. The conserved cysteine and the conserved F or W are not part of the CDR3 here.

v_call: TRBV6-5; j_call: TRBJ1-5; cdr3_aa: ASSYSRDQPQH
v_call: TRBV7-6; j_call: TRBJ2-5; cdr3_aa: ASSQSSGRTQY
v_call: TRBV28; j_call: TRBJ1-2; cdr3_aa: ASSFRDRGLSYT
v_call: TRBV2; j_call: TRBJ1-4; cdr3_aa: ASSVERMF
v_call: TRBV29-1; j_call: TRBJ2-1; cdr3_aa: SVEGTSGATHNEQF
v_call: TRBV18; j_call: TRBJ2-7; cdr3_aa: ASSPRDEQY
v_call: TRBV2; j_call: TRBJ1-2; cdr3_aa: ASSGAYWTGGVGYT
v_call: TRBV18; j_call: TRBJ1-4; cdr3_aa: ASSPPGQGYGKLF
v_call: TRBV5-1; j_call: TRBJ1-1; cdr3_aa: ASNGGTEAF
v_call: TRBV28; j_call: TRBJ2-7; cdr3_aa: ASSLGGASYEQY
v_call: TRBV4-3; j_call: TRBJ2-1; cdr3_aa: ASSQDAREGGNEQF
v_call: TRBV5-6; j_call: TRBJ2-7; cdr3_aa: ASSRETYEQY
v_call: TRBV9; j_call: TRBJ2-5; cdr3_aa: ASSVSSPQETQY
v_call: TRBV27; j_call: TRBJ2-7; cdr3_aa: ASRLAVPYEQY
v_call: TRBV20-1; j_call: TRBJ1-2; cdr3_aa: SVPSYGYT
v_call: TRBV25-1; j_call: TRBJ1-2; cdr3_aa: ASRPTGGQGYT
v_call: TRBV11-2; j_call: TRBJ2-7; cdr3_aa: ASSLGQGPYEQY
v_call: TRBV25-1; j_call: TRBJ2-3; cdr3_aa: ASSPLGFTDTQY
v_call: TRBV6-5; j_call: TRBJ2-7; cdr3_aa: ASSYSSLGYYEQY
v_call: TRBV28; j_call: TRBJ2-4; cdr3_aa: ASTKQGAGENIQY
v_call: TRBV5-1; j_call: TRBJ2-7; cdr3_aa: ASSYLAAGAHKSKQY
v_call: TRBV7-3; j_call: TRBJ2-1; cdr3_aa: ASSLRTSGEFDEQF
v_call: TRBV27; j_call: TRBJ1-3; cdr3_aa: ASSPLVGNTIY
v_call: TRBV6-5; j_call: TRBJ1-1; cdr3_aa: ASISRGTEAF
v_call: TRBV4-3; j_call: TRBJ2-7; cdr3_aa: ASSQGTGHYEQY
v_call: TRBV15; j_call: TRBJ2-1; cdr3_aa: ATRGGLAGDYDEQF
v_call: TRBV14; j_call: TRBJ2-2; cdr3_aa: ASRTSGSGGELF
v_call: TRBV6-5; j_call: TRBJ2-7; cdr3_aa: ASVRTLPYEQY
v_call: TRBV5-1; j_call: TRBJ2-5; cdr3_aa: ASSLYRAEETQY
v_call: TRBV4-2; j_call: TRBJ2-2; cdr3_aa: ASSQSPAGMDDTGELF
v_call: TRBV9; j_call: TRBJ2-7; cdr3_aa: ASSPVALSSYEQY